This T cell receptor beta chain originates from a study of T cell repertoires in cytomegalovirus infection (dated by TCRdb to between 2018 and 2021). Regarding the research as a whole: Donor HLA type was relevant to the analysis, because carriage of CMV infection together with the matching HLA type was indicated by public TCR beta signatures. General conclusions and limits of the study: The ex vivo response was dominated by HLA-C-restricted CMV-specific TCR beta clonotypes, which also provided the single most frequent clonotype in two of eight donors. In both this cohort and an independent cohort of several hundred donors, the cumulative frequency of public TCR beta family members distinguished carriers of CMV infection plus the relevant HLA type.

The reads were generated on an Illumina HiSeq 1500. TCRdb itself trimmed the public reads at Q25 with fastp, ran MiXCR and retained productive beta chains. Records with the same CDR3 protein are collapsed into one entry carrying the most frequent genes and DNA. Recorded for this sample are about 130,000 distinct CDR3 sequences; roughly 25% of them occurred a single time. The biggest ten clones account for roughly 33% of the sample. This clonotype appeared a few times. Its antigen is currently not known. It has no much larger one-base neighbor in the sample; base qualities were not kept. Spanning cysteine to phenylalanine, the CDR3 consists of 15 amino acids. The read is trimmed to its CDR3 DNA, 45 bases read in frame from base 1. V is trimmed back by 3 bases and J by 3 bases, and the junction contains 4 bases that no gene match accounts for. Per the germline V gene (reference sequence), LNHDA is the CDR1 and SQIVND is the CDR2.

This TCR derives from a human donor in good health (CMV status not recorded). Some clones in this sample may be carry-over from other donors' samples. Sample: PBMCs, sequenced either directly or after in vitro stimulation (not recorded which). The chain couples TRBV19 to TRBJ2-1; 8 bases in between match TRBD2. CDR3 region: CASSISAGDYNEQFF. The sequence in DNA is TGTGCCAGTAGTATCTCAGCGGGGGACTACAATGAGCAGTTCTTC.